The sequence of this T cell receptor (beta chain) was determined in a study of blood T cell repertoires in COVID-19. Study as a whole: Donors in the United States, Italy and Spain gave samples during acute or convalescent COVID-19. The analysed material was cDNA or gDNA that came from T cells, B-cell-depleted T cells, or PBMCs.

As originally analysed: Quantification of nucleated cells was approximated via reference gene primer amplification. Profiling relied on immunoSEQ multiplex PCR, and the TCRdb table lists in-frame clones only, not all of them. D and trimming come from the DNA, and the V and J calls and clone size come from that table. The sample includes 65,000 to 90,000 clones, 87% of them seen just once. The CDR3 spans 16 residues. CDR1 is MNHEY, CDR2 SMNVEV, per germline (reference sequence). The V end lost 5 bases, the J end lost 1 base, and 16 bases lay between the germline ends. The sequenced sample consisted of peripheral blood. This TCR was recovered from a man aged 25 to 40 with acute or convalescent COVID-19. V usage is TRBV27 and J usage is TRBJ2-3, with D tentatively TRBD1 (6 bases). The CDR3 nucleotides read TGTGCCAGCAGTCAGGCAGGGGAAAGGGGCACAGATACGCAGTATTTT. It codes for CASSQAGERGTDTQYF.